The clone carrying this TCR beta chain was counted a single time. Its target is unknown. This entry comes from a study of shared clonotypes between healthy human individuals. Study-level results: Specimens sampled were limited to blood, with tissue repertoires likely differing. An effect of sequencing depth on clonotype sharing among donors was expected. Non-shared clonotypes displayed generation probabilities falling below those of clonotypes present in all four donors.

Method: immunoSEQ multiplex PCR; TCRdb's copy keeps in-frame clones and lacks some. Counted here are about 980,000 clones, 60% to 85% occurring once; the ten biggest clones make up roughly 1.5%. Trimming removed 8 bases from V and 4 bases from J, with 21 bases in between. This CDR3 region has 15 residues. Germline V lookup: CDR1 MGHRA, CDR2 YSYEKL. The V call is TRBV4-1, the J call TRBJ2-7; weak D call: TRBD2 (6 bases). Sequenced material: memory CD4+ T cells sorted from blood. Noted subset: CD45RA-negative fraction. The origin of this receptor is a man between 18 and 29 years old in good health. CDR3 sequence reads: CASRTGDFGIYEQYF. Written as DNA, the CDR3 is TGCGCCAGCCGCACTGGGGACTTCGGGATTTACGAGCAGTACTTC.